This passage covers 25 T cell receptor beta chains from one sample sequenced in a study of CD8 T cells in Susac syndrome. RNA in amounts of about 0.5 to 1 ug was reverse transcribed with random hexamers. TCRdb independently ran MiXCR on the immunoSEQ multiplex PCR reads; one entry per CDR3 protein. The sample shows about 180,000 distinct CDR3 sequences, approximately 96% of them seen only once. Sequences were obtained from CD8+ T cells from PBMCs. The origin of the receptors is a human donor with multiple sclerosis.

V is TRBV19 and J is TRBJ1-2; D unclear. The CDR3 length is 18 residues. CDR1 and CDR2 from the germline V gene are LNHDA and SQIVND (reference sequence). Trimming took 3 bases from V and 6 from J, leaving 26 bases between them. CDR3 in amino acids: CASSISLGRRVFGDGYTF. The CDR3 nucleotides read TGTGCCAGTAGTATCTCCCTTGGACGGAGGGTATTCGGCGATGGCTACACCTTC.

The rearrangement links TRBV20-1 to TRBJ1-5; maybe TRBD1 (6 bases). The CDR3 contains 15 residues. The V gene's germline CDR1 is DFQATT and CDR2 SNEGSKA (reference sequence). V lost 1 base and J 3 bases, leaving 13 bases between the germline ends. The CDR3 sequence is CSARVPGAINQPQHF. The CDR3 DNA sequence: TGCAGTGCTAGAGTCCCAGGGGCTATCAATCAGCCCCAGCATTTT.

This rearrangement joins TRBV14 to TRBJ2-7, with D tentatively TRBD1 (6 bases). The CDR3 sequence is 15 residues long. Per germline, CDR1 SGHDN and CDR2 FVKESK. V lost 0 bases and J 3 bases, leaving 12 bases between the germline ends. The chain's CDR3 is CASSQDWTVVYEQYF. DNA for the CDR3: TGTGCCAGCAGCCAAGACTGGACAGTCGTCTACGAGCAGTACTTC. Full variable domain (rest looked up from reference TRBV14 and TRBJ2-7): EAGVTQFPSHSVIEKGQTVTLRCDPISGHDNLYWYRRVMGKEIKFLLHFVKESKQDESGMPNNRFLAERTGGTYSTLKVQPAELEDSGVYFCASSQDWTVVYEQYFGPGTRLTVT.

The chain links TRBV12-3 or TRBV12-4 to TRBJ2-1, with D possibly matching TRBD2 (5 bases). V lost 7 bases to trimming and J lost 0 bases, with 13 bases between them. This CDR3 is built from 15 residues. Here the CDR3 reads CASTLASSSYNEQFF. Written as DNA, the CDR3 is TGTGCCAGCACCCTAGCATCTAGCTCCTACAATGAGCAGTTCTTC.

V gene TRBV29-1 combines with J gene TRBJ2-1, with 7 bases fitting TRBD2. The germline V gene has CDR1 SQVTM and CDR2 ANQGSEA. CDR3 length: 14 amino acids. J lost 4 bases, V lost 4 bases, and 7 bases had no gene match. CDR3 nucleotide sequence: TGCAGCGTTGGGTCGGGAGGCGGGTACAATGAGCAGTTCTTC. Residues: CSVGSGGGYNEQFF.

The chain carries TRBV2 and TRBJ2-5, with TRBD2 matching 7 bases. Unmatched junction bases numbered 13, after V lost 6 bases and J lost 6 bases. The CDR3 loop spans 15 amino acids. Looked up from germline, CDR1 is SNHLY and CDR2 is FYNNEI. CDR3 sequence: CASRNLTSASKTQYF. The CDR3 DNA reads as TGTGCCAGCAGGAACCTTACTAGCGCTTCGAAGACCCAGTACTTC.

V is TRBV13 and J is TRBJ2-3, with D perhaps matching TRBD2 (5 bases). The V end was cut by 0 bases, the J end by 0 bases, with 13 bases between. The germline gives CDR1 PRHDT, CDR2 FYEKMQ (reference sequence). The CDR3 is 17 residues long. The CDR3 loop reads CASSLGGPTTSTDTQYF. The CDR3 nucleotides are TGTGCCAGCAGCTTAGGTGGACCGACTACTAGCACAGATACGCAGTATTTT.

The CDR3 here is CASSLIQPSSWYGYTF. Here the CDR3 DNA reads TGTGCCAGCAGCTTAATACAACCCAGCTCTTGGTATGGCTACACCTTC. The chain joins TRBV13 to TRBJ1-2; no clear D gene. Per the germline V gene, CDR1 is PRHDT and CDR2 is FYEKMQ (reference sequence). The CDR3 runs 16 residues. Trimming removed 2 bases at V and 5 bases at J, with 18 bases between.

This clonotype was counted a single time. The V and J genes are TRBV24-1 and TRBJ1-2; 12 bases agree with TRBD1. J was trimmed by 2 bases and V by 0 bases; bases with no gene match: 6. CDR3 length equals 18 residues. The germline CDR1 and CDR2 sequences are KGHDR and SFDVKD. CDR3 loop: CATSDLWDRGRINYGYTF. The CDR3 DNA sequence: TGTGCCACCAGTGATTTGTGGGACAGGGGGCGAATAAACTATGGCTACACCTTC.

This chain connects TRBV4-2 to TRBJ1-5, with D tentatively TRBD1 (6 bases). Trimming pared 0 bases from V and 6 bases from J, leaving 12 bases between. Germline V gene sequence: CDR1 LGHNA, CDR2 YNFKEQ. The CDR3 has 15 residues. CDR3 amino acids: CASSQEGGLVQPQHF. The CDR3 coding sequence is TGTGCCAGCAGCCAAGAGGGGGGGCTAGTTCAGCCCCAGCATTTT.

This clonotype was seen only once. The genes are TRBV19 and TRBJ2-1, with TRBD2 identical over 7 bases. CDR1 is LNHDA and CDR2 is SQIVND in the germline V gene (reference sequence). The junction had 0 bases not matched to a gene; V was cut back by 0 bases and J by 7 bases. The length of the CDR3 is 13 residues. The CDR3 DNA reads TGTGCCAGTAGTATAGACGGGGGGAATGAGCAGTTCTTC. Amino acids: CASSIDGGNEQFF.

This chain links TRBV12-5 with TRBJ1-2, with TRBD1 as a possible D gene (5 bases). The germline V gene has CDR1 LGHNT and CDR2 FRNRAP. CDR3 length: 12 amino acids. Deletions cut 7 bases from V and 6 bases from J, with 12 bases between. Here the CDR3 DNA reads TGTGCTAGTGACTTTGGGGGTAATGGCTACACCTTC. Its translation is CASDFGGNGYTF.

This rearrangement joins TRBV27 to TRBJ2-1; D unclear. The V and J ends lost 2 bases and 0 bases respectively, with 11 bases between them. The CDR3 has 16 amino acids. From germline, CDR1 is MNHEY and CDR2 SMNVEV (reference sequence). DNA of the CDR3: TGTGCCAGCAGTTTAGACATTCTTTACTCCTACAATGAGCAGTTCTTC. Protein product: CASSLDILYSYNEQFF.

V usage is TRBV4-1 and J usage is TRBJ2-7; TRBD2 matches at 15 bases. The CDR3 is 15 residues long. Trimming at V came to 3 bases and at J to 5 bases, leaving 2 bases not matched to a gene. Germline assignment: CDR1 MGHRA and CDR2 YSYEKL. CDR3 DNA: TGCGCCAGCAGCCAGGGACTAGCGGGAGGTAACGAGCAGTACTTC. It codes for CASSQGLAGGNEQYF.

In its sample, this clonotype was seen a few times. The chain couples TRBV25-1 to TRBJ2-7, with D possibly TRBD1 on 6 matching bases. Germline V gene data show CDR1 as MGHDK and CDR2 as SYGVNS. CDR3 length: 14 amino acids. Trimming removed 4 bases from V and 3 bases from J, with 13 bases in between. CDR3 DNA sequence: TGTGCCAGCAGTGCCGGGACACCGAGCTACGAGCAGTACTTC. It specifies CASSAGTPSYEQYF.

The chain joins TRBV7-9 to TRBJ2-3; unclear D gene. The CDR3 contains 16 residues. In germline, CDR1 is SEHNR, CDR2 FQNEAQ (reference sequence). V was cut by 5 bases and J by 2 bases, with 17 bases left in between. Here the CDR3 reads CASSTHDLPPTDTQYF. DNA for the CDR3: TGTGCCAGCAGCACACATGACCTTCCTCCCACAGATACGCAGTATTTT.

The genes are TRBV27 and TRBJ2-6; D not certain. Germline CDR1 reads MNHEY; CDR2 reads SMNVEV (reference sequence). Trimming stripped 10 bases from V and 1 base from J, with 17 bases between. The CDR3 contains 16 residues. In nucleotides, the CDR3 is TGTGCCACCGCCCGCATATTAGGTTCTGGGGCCAACGTCCTGACTTTC. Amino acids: CATARILGSGANVLTF.

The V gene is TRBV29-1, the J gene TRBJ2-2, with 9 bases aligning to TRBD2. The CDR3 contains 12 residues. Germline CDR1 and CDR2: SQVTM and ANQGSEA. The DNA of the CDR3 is TGCAGTGCGCTAGCGGGAACCGGGGAGCTGTTTTTT. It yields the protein CSALAGTGELFF.

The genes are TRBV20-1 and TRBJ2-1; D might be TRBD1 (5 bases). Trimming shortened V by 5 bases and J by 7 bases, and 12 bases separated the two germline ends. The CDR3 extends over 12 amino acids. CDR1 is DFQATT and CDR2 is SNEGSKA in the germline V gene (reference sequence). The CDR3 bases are TGCAGTGCTGGACCGACAGTTAATGAGCAGTTCTTC. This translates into CSAGPTVNEQFF.

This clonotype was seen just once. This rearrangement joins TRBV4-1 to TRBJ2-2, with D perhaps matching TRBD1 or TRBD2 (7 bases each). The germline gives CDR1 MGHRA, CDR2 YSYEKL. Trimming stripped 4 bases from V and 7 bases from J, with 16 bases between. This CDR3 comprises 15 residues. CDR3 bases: TGCGCCAGCAGCCCTCCTCAGGGGGAGGGCGGGGAGCTGTTTTTT. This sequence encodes CASSPPQGEGGELFF.

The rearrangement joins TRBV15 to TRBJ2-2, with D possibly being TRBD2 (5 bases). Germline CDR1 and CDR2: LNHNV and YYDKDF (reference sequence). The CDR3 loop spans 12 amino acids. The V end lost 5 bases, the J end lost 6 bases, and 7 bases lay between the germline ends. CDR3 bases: TGTGCCACCAGCTGGGAGTCCGGGGAGCTGTTTTTT. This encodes CATSWESGELFF.

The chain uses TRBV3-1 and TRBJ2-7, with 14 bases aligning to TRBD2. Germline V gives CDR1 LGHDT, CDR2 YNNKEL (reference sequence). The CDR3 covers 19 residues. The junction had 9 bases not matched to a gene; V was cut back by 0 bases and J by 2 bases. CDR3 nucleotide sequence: TGTGCCAGCAGCCAAGAGTCGGGACTAGCGGGGGAACTGACCTACGAGCAGTACTTC. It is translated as CASSQESGLAGELTYEQYF.

This CDR3 reads CASRALAGLLNIQYF. Here the CDR3 DNA reads TGTGCCAGCAGGGCACTAGCGGGACTTCTGAACATTCAGTACTTC. The chain uses TRBV12-3 or TRBV12-4 and TRBJ2-4; TRBD2 agrees at 10 bases. Trimming cost V 6 bases and J 7 bases; bases outside gene matches: 9. This CDR3 contains 15 residues.

The CDR3 nucleotides read TGTGCCAGCACCTCGGCCACAGGGCATCAGCCCCAGCATTTT. Its translation: CASTSATGHQPQHF. The V gene is TRBV12-3 or TRBV12-4, the J gene TRBJ1-5; D may be TRBD1 (6 bases). The CDR3 extends over 14 amino acids. V was clipped by 7 bases and J by 5 bases, with 15 bases between them.

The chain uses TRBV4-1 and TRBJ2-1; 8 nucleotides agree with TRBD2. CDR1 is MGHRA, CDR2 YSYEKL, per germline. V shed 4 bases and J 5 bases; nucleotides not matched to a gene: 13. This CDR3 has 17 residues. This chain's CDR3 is CASSPLAGGRPDNEQFF. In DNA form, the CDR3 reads TGCGCCAGCAGCCCCCTGGCCGGCGGGAGGCCCGACAATGAGCAGTTCTTC.